Listed here is a single T cell receptor beta chain. The sample holds many counts of this clonotype. It has no known antigen specificity. Nothing much larger sits one base from this clone, and base qualities are not available. This record belongs to a study of T-cell reconstitution after alpha-beta-depleted transplantation in children (dated by TCRdb to about 2016). Turning to the overall study: Using TCR repertoire profiling, the study followed T-cell immune reconstitution in a quantitative way in children after TCRalphabeta/CD19-depleted allogeneic hematopoietic cell transplantation.

CDR1 SGHRS and CDR2 YFSETQ are derived from the germline V gene. Its CDR3 holds 14 amino acids, cysteine through phenylalanine. Only the CDR3 region is kept as DNA, spanning 42 bases read in frame from base 1. V and J are trimmed by 6 bases and 7 bases, and the gene matches miss 7 bases of the junction. Study-wide conclusions, independent of this receptor: Over subsequent months, a decline in hyperexpanded clone frequencies was noted, and after one year, T-cell counts and TCRbeta diversity were mostly ascribed to newly produced T cells. The apparently early alphabetaT-cell count recovery about two months after transplant was reportedly dependent on only several hundred rapidly expanded clones derived from non-depleted graft cells. In some patients, the high TCRbeta diversity seen at day 60 was put down to recipient T cells and intrathymic progenitors that had survived conditioning.

Explained via the paper, the treatment or condition label denotes: allogeneic hematopoietic cell transplantation with graft depleted of TCRalphabeta T cells and CD19 B cells. The transplant recipients were children given TCRalphabeta/CD19-depleted allogeneic hematopoietic cell grafts. The library was generated by PCR. Sequencing took place on an Illumina HiSeq 2500. TCR library preparation used molecular barcoding, with unique molecular identifiers applied to normalize quantification of the TCRbeta repertoire. Through fastp at Q25 and MiXCR, TCRdb rebuilt clones from the public reads, retaining in-frame beta chains. CDR3 protein sequences are deduplicated, and each keeps its most common genes and DNA. The sample includes about 280,000 distinct CDR3 sequences, with around 10% observed a single time. Roughly a quarter of the sample rests with the top ten.

This TCR was sampled from a male patient between 2 and 10 years old who had a stem cell transplant for chronic granulomatous disease, so the T cells may come from the graft donor. Sample: peripheral blood, taken 180 days after TCRalphabeta/CD19-depleted stem cell transplant. The chain is encoded by TRBV5-1 joined to TRBJ2-2, with 9 central nucleotides matching TRBD2. The DNA reads TGCGCCAGCATTGCGGGAGGGTCTGGCGGGGAGCTGTTTTTT. Its protein product is CASIAGGSGGELFF.